This T cell receptor beta chain came from a study of shared clonotypes between healthy human individuals. About the research overall: Each donor's CD8 memory used one plate, CD8 naive two, each CD4 subset three.

Sequenced by immunoSEQ multiplex PCR; TCRdb stores in-frame clones only, minus some. The sample has about 980,000 clones; less than 85% are singletons. Germline V lookup: CDR1 SNHLY, CDR2 FYNNEI. The CDR3 runs to 11 residues. Trimming cost V 4 bases and J 11 bases, with 11 bases left between them. The sample was memory CD4+ T cells sorted from blood. As to subset: CD45RA-negative fraction. The chain joins TRBV2 to TRBJ1-1; a weak D match, TRBD1 (5 bases). The TCR sequence derives from a man between 18 and 29 years old in good health. CDR3 coding DNA: TGTGCCAGCAGTGTTCGGGGGTTGGCTTTCTTT. This codes for CASSVRGLAFF.